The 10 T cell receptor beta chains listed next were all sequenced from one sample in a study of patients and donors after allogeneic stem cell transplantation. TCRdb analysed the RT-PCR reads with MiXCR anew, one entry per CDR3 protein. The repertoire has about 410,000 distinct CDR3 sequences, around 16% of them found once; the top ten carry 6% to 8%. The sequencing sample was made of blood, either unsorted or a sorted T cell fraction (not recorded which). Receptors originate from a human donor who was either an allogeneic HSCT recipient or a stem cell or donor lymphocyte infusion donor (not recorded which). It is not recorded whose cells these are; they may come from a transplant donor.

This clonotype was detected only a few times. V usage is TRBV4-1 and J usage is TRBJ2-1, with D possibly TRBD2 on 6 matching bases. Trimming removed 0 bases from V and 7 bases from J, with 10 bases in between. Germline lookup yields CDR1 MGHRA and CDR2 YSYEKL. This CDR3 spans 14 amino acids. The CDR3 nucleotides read TGCGCCAGCAGCCAAGATCTTGGGGGGAATGAGCAGTTCTTC. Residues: CASSQDLGGNEQFF.

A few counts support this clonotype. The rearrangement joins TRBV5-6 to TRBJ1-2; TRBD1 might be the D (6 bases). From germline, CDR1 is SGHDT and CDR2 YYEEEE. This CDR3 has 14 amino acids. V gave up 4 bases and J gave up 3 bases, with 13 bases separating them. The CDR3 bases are TGTGCCAGCAGCCGGCCGACAGGCGACTATGGCTACACCTTC. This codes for CASSRPTGDYGYTF.

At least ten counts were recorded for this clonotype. Here the CDR3 reads CSATPRSSTDTQYF. The CDR3 DNA reads as TGCAGTGCTACCCCTCGGTCTAGCACAGATACGCAGTATTTT. The chain recombines TRBV20-1 with TRBJ2-3; D not certain. V gave up 4 bases and J gave up 0 bases, with 11 bases separating them. The CDR3 covers 14 residues. Germline CDR1 and CDR2: DFQATT and SNEGSKA (reference sequence).

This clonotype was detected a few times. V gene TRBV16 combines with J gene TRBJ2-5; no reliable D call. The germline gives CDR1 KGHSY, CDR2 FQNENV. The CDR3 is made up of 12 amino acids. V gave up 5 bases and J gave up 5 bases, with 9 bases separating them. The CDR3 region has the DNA TGTGCCAGCAGCAAATGGCGGGAGACCCAGTACTTC. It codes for CASSKWRETQYF.

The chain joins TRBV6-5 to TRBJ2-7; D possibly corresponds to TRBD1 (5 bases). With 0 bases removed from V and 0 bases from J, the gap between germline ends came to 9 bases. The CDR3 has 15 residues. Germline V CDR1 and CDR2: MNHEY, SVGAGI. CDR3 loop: CASSYSDTASYEQYF. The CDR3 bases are TGTGCCAGCAGTTACTCGGACACGGCCTCCTACGAGCAGTACTTC.

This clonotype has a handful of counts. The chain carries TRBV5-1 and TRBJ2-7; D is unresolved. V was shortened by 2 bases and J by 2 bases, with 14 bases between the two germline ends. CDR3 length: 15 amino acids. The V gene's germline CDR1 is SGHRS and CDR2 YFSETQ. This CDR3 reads CASSLQKSQTYEQYF. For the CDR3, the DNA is TGCGCCAGCAGCTTACAGAAAAGCCAAACCTACGAGCAGTACTTC.

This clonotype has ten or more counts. DNA of the CDR3: TGCAGCGTTGACGGGCCGTACCAAGAGACCCAGTACTTC. Its protein is CSVDGPYQETQYF. This chain uses TRBV29-1 with TRBJ2-5; no clear D gene. V was trimmed by 3 bases and J by 0 bases, leaving 8 bases between them. CDR1 SQVTM and CDR2 ANQGSEA come from the germline V gene. The CDR3 is 13 residues long.

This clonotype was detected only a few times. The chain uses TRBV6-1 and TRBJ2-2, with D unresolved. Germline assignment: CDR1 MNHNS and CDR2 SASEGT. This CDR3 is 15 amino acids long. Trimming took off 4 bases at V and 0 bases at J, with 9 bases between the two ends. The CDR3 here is CASSVRDSNTGELFF. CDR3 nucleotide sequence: TGTGCCAGCAGTGTACGAGATTCGAACACCGGGGAGCTGTTTTTT.

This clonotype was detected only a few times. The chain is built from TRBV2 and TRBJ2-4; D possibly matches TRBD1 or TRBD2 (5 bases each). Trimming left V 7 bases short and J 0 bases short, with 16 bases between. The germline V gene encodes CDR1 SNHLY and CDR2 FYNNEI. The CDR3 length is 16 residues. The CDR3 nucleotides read TGTGCCAGCAAAGGGGAGAGGGCTTTAGCCAAAAACATTCAGTACTTC. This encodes CASKGERALAKNIQYF.

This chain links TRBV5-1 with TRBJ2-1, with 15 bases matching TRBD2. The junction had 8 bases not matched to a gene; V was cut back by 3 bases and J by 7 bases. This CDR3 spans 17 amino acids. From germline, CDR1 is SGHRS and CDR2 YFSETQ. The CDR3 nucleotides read TGCGCCAGCAGCTATGGACTAGCGGGGGGGCCCCAAAATGAGCAGTTCTTC. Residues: CASSYGLAGGPQNEQFF. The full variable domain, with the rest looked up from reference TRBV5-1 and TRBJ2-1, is KAGVTQTPRYLIKTRGQQVTLSCSPISGHRSVSWYQQTPGQGLQFLFEYFSETQRNKGNFPGRFSGRQFSNSRSEMNVSTLELGDSALYLCASSYGLAGGPQNEQFFGPGTRLTVL.